This is a list of T cell receptor beta chains from one sample in a study of control samples from healthy donors and cancer patients. Some clones are missing from TCRdb's copy, which holds only in-frame ones; the method was immunoSEQ multiplex PCR. There are about 210,000 clones in the sample, with more than 2% held by the top ten. Sequenced: blood. Receptors originate from a woman aged 30 to 39 in good health. CDR3s include the opening cysteine and the closing phenylalanine or tryptophan. A D gene is named only where the DNA matches it firmly.

V gene,J gene,D gene,CDR3 DNA,CDR3 protein
TRBV30,TRBJ1-1,NA,TGTGCCTGGAGTGTACCGGGACAAAGGGAAGCTTTCTTT,CAWSVPGQREAFF
TRBV28,TRBJ1-2,NA,TGTGCCAGCAGTTTATCCCCAGGGTTTGGAAGCTATGGCTACACCTTC,CASSLSPGFGSYGYTF
TRBV6-5,TRBJ2-5,NA,TGTGCCAGCAGTTACGGAGAGACCCAGTACTTC,CASSYGETQYF
TRBV12-3/TRBV12-4,TRBJ1-1,NA,TGTGCCAGCAGTTTGACCACTGAAGCTTTCTTT,CASSLTTEAFF
TRBV6-5,TRBJ1-1,NA,TGTGCCAGCAAAGACCGGGACACTGAAGCTTTCTTT,CASKDRDTEAFF
TRBV9,TRBJ1-2,NA,TGTGCCAGCAGCGCAGCTGACCGAGCTAACTATGGCTACACCTTC,CASSAADRANYGYTF
TRBV10-3,TRBJ2-1,TRBD2,TGTGCCATCAGTGAGAATCTAGCGGGGTTCCGTAACAATGAGCAGTTCTTC,CAISENLAGFRNNEQFF
TRBV4-1,TRBJ1-2,NA,TGCGCCAGCAGCCAAGAGGTAATGGGGGCCTATGGCTACACCTTC,CASSQEVMGAYGYTF
TRBV7-2,TRBJ1-5,TRBD1,TGTGCCAGCAGCTTACAACCTGACAGGGGGGGTCAGCCCCAGCATTTT,CASSLQPDRGGQPQHF
TRBV28,TRBJ1-3,NA,TGTGCCAGCAGTTTCGCTGGAAACACCATATATTTT,CASSFAGNTIYF
TRBV10-1,TRBJ1-6,NA,TGCGCCAGCAGTGAGTCGCCTAATTCACCCCTCCACTTT,CASSESPNSPLHF
TRBV3-1/TRBV3-2,TRBJ1-5,TRBD1,TGTGCCAGCAGCCAAGAGGGTCAGGGGGCGCGGGTTAGCAATCAGCCCCAGCATTTT,CASSQEGQGARVSNQPQHF
TRBV10-3,TRBJ2-1,TRBD2,TGTGCCATCAGCTCGGGGGGGGCCTACAATGAGCAGTTCTTC,CAISSGGAYNEQFF
TRBV29-1,TRBJ1-6,TRBD1,TGCAGCGTTCAAGACAGGGTCAATTCACCCCTCCACTTT,CSVQDRVNSPLHF
TRBV6-4,TRBJ2-2,NA,TGTGCCAGCAGTGCGCTAAACACCGGGGAGCTGTTTTTT,CASSALNTGELFF
TRBV18,TRBJ2-1,TRBD1,TGTGCCACCCCAACAGGGGGCCTCTACAATGAGCAGTTCTTC,CATPTGGLYNEQFF
TRBV30,TRBJ2-2,NA,TGTGCCTGGAGACCCGCTACTAGGAACACCGGGGAGCTGTTTTTT,CAWRPATRNTGELFF
TRBV5-1,TRBJ2-1,NA,TGCGCCAGCAGCCCCGGCCCGGGACTCTCTGGTGAGCAGTTCTTC,CASSPGPGLSGEQFF
TRBV7-2,TRBJ2-1,TRBD2,TGTGCCAGCAGCTTAGGCCCTAGCGGGGGGGCCTTCTACAATGAGCAGTTCTTC,CASSLGPSGGAFYNEQFF
TRBV5-1,TRBJ1-5,NA,TGCGCCAGCAGCTTGGAAGGGGTTACCAATCAGCCCCAGCATTTT,CASSLEGVTNQPQHF
TRBV19,TRBJ1-5,NA,TGTGCCAGTAAGGGACTTTATCAGCCCCAGCATTTT,CASKGLYQPQHF
TRBV28,TRBJ1-4,NA,TGTGCCAGCAGTTTATGGGAGGGGAAGGGTCAGACTAATGAAAAACTGTTTTTT,CASSLWEGKGQTNEKLFF
TRBV15,TRBJ1-3,TRBD1,TGTGCCACCAGGGGACAGGGCGGCTCTGGAAACACCATATATTTT,CATRGQGGSGNTIYF
TRBV2,TRBJ2-1,TRBD2,TGTGCCAGCATGGGTGGACTAGCGGCGAATGAGCAGTTCTTC,CASMGGLAANEQFF
TRBV11-2,TRBJ2-7,NA,TGTGCCAGCAGCTCGGCTCCCTCCCACGAGCAGTACTTC,CASSSAPSHEQYF
TRBV7-9,TRBJ2-7,TRBD2,TGTGCCAGCAGCTTTCGGCGGGGGGCGAGAGATGGGCCTAGCGAGCAGTACTTC,CASSFRRGARDGPSEQYF
TRBV28,TRBJ1-2,NA,TGTGCCAGCAGTTGGGTTTCCCTAAATCCACGGAATGGCTACACCTTC,CASSWVSLNPRNGYTF
TRBV28,TRBJ2-5,NA,TGTGCCAGCAGTTTATCCGTGGCGGGGCGGGAGACCCAGTACTTC,CASSLSVAGRETQYF
TRBV7-6,TRBJ2-7,TRBD1,TGTGCCAGCAGCAGCCGGGACAGGGGCTACGAGCAGTACTTC,CASSSRDRGYEQYF